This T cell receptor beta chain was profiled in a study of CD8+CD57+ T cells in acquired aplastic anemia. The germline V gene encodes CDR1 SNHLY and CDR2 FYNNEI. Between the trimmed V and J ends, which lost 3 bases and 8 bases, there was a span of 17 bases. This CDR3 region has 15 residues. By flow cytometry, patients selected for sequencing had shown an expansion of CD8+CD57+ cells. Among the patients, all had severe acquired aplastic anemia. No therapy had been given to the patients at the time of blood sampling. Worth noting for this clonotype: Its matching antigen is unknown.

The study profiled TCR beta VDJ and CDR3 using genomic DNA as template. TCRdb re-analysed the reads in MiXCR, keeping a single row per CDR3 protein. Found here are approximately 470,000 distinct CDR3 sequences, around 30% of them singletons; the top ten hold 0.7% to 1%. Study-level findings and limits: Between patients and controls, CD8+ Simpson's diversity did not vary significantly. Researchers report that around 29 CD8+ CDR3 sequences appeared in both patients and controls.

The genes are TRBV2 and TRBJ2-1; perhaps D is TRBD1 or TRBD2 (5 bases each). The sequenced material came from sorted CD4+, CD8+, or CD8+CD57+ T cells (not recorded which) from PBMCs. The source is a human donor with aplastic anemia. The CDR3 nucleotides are TGTGCCAGCAGTGAGGCGGCGAGGGGAAGCGATGAGCAGTTCTTC. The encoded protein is CASSEAARGSDEQFF.